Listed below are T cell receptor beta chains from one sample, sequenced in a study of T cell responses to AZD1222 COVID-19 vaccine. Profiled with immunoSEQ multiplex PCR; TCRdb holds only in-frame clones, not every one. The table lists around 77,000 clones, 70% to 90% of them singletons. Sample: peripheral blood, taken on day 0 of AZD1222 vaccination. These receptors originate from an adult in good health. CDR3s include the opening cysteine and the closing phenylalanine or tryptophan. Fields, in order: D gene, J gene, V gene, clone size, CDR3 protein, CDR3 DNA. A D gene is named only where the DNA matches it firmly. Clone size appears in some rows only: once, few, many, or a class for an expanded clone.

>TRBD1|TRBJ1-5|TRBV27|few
CASSLQGDQPQHF
TGTGCCAGCAGTTTACAGGGGGATCAGCCCCAGCATTTT
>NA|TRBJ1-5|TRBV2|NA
CASEATGFRQPQHF
TGTGCCAGCGAGGCAACGGGTTTCCGTCAGCCCCAGCATTTT
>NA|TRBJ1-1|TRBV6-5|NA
CASNNPGREAFF
TGTGCCAGCAACAACCCCGGAAGGGAAGCTTTCTTT
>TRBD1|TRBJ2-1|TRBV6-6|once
CASRDSSYNEQFF
TGTGCCAGCCGGGACAGCTCCTACAATGAGCAGTTCTTC
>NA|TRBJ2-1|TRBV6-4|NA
CASSDSGQNSYNEQFF
TGTGCCAGCAGTGACTCGGGACAAAACTCCTACAATGAGCAGTTCTTC
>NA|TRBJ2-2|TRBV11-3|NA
CASSALTGELFF
TGTGCCAGCAGTGCACTCACCGGGGAGCTGTTTTTT
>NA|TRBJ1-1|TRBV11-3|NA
CASSLWKTTEAFF
TGTGCCAGCAGCTTATGGAAGACCACTGAAGCTTTCTTT
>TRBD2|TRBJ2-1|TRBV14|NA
CASSHVRDYYYNEQFF
TGTGCCAGCAGCCACGTCCGGGACTACTATTACAATGAGCAGTTCTTC
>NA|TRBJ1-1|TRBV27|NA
CASSFVRNTEAFF
TGTGCCAGCAGTTTCGTCAGGAACACTGAAGCTTTCTTT
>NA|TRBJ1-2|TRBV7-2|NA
CASSLGQGRNYGYTF
TGTGCCAGCAGCTTAGGGCAGGGTAGGAACTATGGCTACACCTTC
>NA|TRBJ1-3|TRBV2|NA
CASSERGNTIYF
TGTGCCAGCAGTGAAAGGGGAAACACCATATATTTT
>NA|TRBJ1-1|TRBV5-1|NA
CASSGGKPEAFF
TGCGCCAGCAGCGGAGGGAAGCCTGAAGCTTTCTTT
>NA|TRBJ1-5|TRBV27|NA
CASSDRGAFNQPQHF
TGTGCCAGCAGTGACCGGGGGGCTTTCAATCAGCCCCAGCATTTT
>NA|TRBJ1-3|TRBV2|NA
CASSEGGHSGNTIYF
TGTGCCAGCAGTGAGGGAGGCCACTCTGGAAACACCATATATTTT
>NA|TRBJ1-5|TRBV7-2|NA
CASSLESAVNQPQHF
TGTGCCAGCAGCTTAGAGTCTGCAGTCAATCAGCCCCAGCATTTT
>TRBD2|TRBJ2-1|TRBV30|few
CAWSLGGSSREEQFF
TGTGCCTGGAGCCTCGGGGGGTCTTCGCGGGAAGAGCAGTTCTTC
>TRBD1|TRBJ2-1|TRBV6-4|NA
CASSVQGAAYNEQFF
TGTGCCAGCAGTGTACAGGGGGCAGCCTACAATGAGCAGTTCTTC
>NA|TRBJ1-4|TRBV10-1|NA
CASRGSRQASNEKLFF
TGCGCCAGCAGGGGGTCGAGGCAGGCATCTAATGAAAAACTGTTTTTT
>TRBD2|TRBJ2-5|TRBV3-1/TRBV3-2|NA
CASSQDPREGRETQYF
TGTGCCAGCAGCCAAGATCCGCGGGAGGGCCGGGAGACCCAGTACTTC
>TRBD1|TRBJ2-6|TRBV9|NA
CASSGDRGEVSGANVLTF
TGTGCCAGCAGCGGGGACAGGGGGGAAGTCTCTGGGGCCAACGTCCTGACTTTC
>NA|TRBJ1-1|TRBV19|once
CASSIDRQNTEAFF
TGTGCCAGTAGTATAGATCGTCAGAACACTGAAGCTTTCTTT
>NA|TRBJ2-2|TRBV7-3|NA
CASSLVTPGELFF
TGTGCCAGCAGCTTAGTAACCCCCGGGGAGCTGTTTTTT
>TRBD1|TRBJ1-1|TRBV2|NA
CASSLGQGSQTFF
TGTGCCAGCAGTCTAGGACAGGGGTCTCAGACTTTCTTT
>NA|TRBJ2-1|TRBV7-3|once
CASSNTNGAGEQFF
TGTGCCAGCAGCAATACAAACGGGGCCGGAGAGCAGTTCTTC
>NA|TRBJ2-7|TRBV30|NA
CAWSVYPGQNPYEQYF
TGTGCCTGGAGCGTGTATCCGGGACAAAACCCCTACGAGCAGTACTTC
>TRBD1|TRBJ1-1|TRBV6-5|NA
CASTPGQGLEAFF
TGTGCCAGCACCCCGGGACAGGGTCTTGAGGCTTTCTTT
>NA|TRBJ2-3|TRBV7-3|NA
CASSLRGAGLGTDTQYF
TGTGCCAGCAGCTTAAGGGGCGCGGGTCTGGGGACAGATACGCAGTATTTT
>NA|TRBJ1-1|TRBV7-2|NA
CASSPSGRNTEAFF
TGTGCCAGCAGCCCCTCCGGCAGGAACACTGAAGCTTTCTTT